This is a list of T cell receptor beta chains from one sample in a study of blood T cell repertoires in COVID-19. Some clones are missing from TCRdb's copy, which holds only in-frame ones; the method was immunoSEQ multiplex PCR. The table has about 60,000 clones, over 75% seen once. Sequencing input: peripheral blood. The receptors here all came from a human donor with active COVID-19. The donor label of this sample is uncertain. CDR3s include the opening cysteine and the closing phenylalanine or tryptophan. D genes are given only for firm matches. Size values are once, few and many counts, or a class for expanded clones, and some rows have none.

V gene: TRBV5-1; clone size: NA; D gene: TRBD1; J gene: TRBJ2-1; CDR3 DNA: TGCGCCAGCAGCTTAGGACAGGGAACCTACAATGAGCAGTTCTTC; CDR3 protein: CASSLGQGTYNEQFF
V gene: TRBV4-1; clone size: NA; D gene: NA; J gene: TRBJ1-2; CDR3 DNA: TGCGCCAGCAGCCAAGATCCCAGGGCTGGCTACACCTTC; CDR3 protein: CASSQDPRAGYTF
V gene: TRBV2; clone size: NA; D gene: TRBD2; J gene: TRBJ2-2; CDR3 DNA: TGTGCCAGCGGGGAGGGGCTTGGCACCGGGGAGCTGTTTTTT; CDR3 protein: CASGEGLGTGELFF
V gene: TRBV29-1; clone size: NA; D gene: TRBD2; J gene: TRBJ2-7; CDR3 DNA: TGCAGCGTTGACGTGGCGGGAGAATACGAGCAGTACTTC; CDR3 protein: CSVDVAGEYEQYF
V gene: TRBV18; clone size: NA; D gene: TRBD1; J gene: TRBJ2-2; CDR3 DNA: TGTGCCAGCTCACCCCAACTCGCCGGGACAGGGAGCGGGGAGCTGTTTTTT; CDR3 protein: CASSPQLAGTGSGELFF
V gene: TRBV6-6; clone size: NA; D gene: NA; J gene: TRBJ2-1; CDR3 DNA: TGTGCCAGCAGCCCCGGACGGGGGAGGACGTCCAATGAGCAGTTCTTC; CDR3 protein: CASSPGRGRTSNEQFF
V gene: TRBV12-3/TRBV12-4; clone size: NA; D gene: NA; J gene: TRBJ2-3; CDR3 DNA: TGTGCCAGCAGTTTCGTTGCGTTGTATACGCAGTATTTT; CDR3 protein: CASSFVALYTQYF
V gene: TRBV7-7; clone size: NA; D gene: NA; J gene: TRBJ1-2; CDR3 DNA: TGTGCTAGCAGCTTGCGGATCCCCCGGAGGTGTGGCTACACCTTC; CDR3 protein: CASSLRIPRRCGYTF
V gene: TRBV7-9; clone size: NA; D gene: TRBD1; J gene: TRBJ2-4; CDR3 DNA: TGTGCCAGCAGCCGGACATTGGGGGACAGGACAGCCAAAAACATTCAGTACTTC; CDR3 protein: CASSRTLGDRTAKNIQYF
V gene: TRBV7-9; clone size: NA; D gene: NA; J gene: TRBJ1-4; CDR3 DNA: TGTGCCAGCAGCCCCTCGGGACTCGGCGAAAAACTGTTTTTT; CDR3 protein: CASSPSGLGEKLFF
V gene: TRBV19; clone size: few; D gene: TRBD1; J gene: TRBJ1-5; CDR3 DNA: TGTGCCAGTAGTAAAGTCGACAGGGACGATCAGCCCCAGCATTTT; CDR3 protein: CASSKVDRDDQPQHF
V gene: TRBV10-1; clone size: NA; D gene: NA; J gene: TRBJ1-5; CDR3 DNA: TGCGCCAGCAGCCCGGTAAGCCAGCCCCAGCATTTT; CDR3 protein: CASSPVSQPQHF
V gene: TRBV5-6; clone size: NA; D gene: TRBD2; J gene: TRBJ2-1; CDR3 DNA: TGTGCCAGCAGCTCCGGACTAGCGGGGGCCTCCTACAATGAGCAGTTCTTC; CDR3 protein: CASSSGLAGASYNEQFF
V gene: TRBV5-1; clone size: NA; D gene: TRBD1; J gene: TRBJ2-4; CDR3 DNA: TGCGCCAGCAGCTCCTGGGACAGGGAAAACATTCAGTACTTC; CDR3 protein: CASSSWDRENIQYF
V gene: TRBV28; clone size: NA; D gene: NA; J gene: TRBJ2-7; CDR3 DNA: TGTGCCAGCAGTTTCGGGTACGAGCAGTACTTC; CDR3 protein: CASSFGYEQYF
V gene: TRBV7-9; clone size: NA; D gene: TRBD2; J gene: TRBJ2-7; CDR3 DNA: TGTGCCAGCATAAGGACTAGCGGGAGTGGGAGCTACGAGCAGTACTTC; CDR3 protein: CASIRTSGSGSYEQYF
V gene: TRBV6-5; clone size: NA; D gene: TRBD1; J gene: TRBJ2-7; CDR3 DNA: TGTGCCAGCAGAATCCGGGACAGACAGGACGAGCAGTACTTC; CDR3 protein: CASRIRDRQDEQYF
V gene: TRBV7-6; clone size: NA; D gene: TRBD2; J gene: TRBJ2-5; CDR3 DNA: TGTGCCAGCAGCTTGATGGCTAGCGGGGGGGGAGAGACCCAGTACTTC; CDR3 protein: CASSLMASGGGETQYF
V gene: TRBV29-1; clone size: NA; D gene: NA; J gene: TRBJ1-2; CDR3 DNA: TGCAGCGTTGCCCTAGTAAGGGACAAACCTTATGGCTACACCTTC; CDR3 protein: CSVALVRDKPYGYTF
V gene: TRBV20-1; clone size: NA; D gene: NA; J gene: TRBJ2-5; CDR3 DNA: TGCAGTGCTCCAAGGGGAGAGACCCAGTACTTC; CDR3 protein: CSAPRGETQYF
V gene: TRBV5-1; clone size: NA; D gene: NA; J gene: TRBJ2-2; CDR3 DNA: TGCGCCAGCAGCTTGCAGGGTGGCCCCGGGGAGCTGTTTTTT; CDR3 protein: CASSLQGGPGELFF
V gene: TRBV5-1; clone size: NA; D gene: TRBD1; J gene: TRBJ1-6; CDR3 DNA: TGCGCCAGCAGTCTTTCCCCTCTATCCGGCGGGACAGGGGGCTCACCCCTCCACTTT; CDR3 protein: CASSLSPLSGGTGGSPLHF
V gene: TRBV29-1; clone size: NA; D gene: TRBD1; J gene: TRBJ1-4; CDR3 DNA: TGCAGCGTTGACCAGGGGGGTGAAAAACTGTTTTTT; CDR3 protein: CSVDQGGEKLFF
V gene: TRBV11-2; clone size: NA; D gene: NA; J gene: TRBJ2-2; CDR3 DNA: TGTGCCAGCAGCCTCACCGGGGAGCTGTTTTTT; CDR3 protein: CASSLTGELFF
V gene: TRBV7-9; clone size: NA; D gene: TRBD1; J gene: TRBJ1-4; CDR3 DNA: TGTGCCAGCAGCGGATCCAGGGGGCGCGGTGAAAAACTGTTTTTT; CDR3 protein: CASSGSRGRGEKLFF
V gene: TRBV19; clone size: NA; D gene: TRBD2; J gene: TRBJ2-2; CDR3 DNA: TGTGCCAGTAGTAATCCTGGACTAGAGCTCACCGGGGAGCTGTTTTTT; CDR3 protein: CASSNPGLELTGELFF
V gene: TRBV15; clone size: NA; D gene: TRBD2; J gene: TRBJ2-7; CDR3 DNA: TGTGCCACCAGCAGTCTAGCGGGAGGCCAGTACGAGCAGTACTTC; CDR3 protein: CATSSLAGGQYEQYF
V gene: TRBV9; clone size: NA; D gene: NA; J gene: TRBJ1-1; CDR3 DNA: TGTGCCAGCAGCGTAGGGGCAGATGGTACTGAAGCTTTCTTT; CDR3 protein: CASSVGADGTEAFF
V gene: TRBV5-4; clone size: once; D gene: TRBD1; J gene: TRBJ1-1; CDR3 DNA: TGTGCCAGCAGCCGAGGACAGGGTGAATTCCCTGAAGCTTTCTTT; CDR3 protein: CASSRGQGEFPEAFF
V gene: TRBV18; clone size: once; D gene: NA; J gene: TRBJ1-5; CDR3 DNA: TGTGCCAGCTCAATGACAGGACTTAGCAATCAGCCCCAGCATTTT; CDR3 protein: CASSMTGLSNQPQHF
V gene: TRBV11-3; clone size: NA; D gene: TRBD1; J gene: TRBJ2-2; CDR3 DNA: TGTGCCAGCAGATCGGGGACAGTACCCACCGGGGAGCTGTTTTTT; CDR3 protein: CASRSGTVPTGELFF
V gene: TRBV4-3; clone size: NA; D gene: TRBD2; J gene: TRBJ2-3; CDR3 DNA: TGCGCCAGCAGCCAAGATGGGGCGGGCGGGGGGTTTTCCACAGATACGCAGTATTTT; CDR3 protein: CASSQDGAGGGFSTDTQYF
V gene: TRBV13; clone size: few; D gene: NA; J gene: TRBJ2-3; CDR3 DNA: TGTGCCAGCAGCTTTGGGGCTGATACGCAGTATTTT; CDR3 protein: CASSFGADTQYF
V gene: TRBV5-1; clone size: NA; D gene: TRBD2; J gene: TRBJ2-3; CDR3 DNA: TGCGCCAGCAGGTCACTAGCGGGAGGGACAGATACGCAGTATTTT; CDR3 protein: CASRSLAGGTDTQYF
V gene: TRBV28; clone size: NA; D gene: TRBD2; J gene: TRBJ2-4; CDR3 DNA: TGTGCCAGCACCAGTTTCGGGGGGTTGGGATCCCTAGCCAAAAACATTCAGTACTTC; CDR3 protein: CASTSFGGLGSLAKNIQYF
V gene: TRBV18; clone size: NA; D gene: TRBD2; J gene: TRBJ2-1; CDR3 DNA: TGTGCCAGCTCCCTTAAACCCGTTACGGGACTAGCGGGGCGGAGCTCCTACAATGAGCAGTTCTTC; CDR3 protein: CASSLKPVTGLAGRSSYNEQFF
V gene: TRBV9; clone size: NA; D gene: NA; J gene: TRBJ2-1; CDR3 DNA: TGTGCCAGCAGCGTAGAATTTGGGGGGTGGGATGAGCAGTTCTTC; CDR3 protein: CASSVEFGGWDEQFF
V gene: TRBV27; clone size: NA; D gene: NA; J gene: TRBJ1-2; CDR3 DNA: TGTGCCAGCAGATCACGGCCCGCGGTAGGCTATGGCTACACCTTC; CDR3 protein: CASRSRPAVGYGYTF
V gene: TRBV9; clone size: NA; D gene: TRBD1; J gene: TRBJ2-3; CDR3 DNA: TGTGCCAGCAGCGTACTAGGACAGGGGGCGCGAAATACGCAGTATTTT; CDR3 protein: CASSVLGQGARNTQYF
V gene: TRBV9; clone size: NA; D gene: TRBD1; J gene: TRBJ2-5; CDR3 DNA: TGTGCCAGCAGCGTCAGGGGGTATCAAGAGACCCAGTACTTC; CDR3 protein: CASSVRGYQETQYF